These T cell receptor beta chains were read from a single sample in a study of control samples from healthy donors and cancer patients. Generated by immunoSEQ multiplex PCR, the TCRdb table keeps only in-frame clones and is missing some. The sample lists around 84,000 clones; roughly 89% were seen once. Source material: blood. All receptors come from a man aged 25 to 40 in good health. CDR3s include the opening cysteine and the closing phenylalanine or tryptophan. The D gene is left open where the match is weak. Rows may omit the clone size; those that give it use once, few, many or a size class.

CDR3nt | CDR3aa | d_gene | abundance | j_gene | v_gene
TGTGCCAGCAGCTTGGCCCTAGCGGGAGGGCCCGGGGAGCTGTTTTTT | CASSLALAGGPGELFF | TRBD2 | . | TRBJ2-2 | TRBV5-4
TGTGCCAGCAGCGGTATGTCGTACGAGCAGTACTTC | CASSGMSYEQYF | . | . | TRBJ2-7 | TRBV2
TGTGCCAGCAGCGTAGGGGGGACCGGGGAGCTGTTTTTT | CASSVGGTGELFF | . | few | TRBJ2-2 | TRBV9
TGTGCCAGCAGTATCGCCAAGGGGTCGAACTATGGCTACACCTTC | CASSIAKGSNYGYTF | . | . | TRBJ1-2 | TRBV6-5
TGCGCCAGCAGCTTGGGAGGGAGGGAAGAGACCCAGTACTTC | CASSLGGREETQYF | TRBD2 | . | TRBJ2-5 | TRBV5-1
TGTGCCAGCAGTCGACAGAACACCGGGGAGCTGTTTTTT | CASSRQNTGELFF | . | . | TRBJ2-2 | TRBV28
TGCGCCAGCAGCTTCCGAGGCGGCACTGAAGCTTTCTTT | CASSFRGGTEAFF | . | . | TRBJ1-1 | TRBV5-1
TGTGCCAGCAGTTTAAGTTGGCCAGGGTCGGGCTACGAGCAGTACTTC | CASSLSWPGSGYEQYF | . | . | TRBJ2-7 | TRBV27
TGTGCCAGCAGTTACGGTCCGAGCTCTGGAAACACCATATATTTT | CASSYGPSSGNTIYF | . | . | TRBJ1-3 | TRBV6-5
TGTGCCAGCAGCGTAGTTGCCCAGTCAGAAGCTTTCTTT | CASSVVAQSEAFF | . | few | TRBJ1-1 | TRBV9
TGTGCCATCAGTGAGTTAACCGGGACTAGAGTCATTCAGTACTTC | CAISELTGTRVIQYF | TRBD2 | . | TRBJ2-4 | TRBV10-3
TGTGCCAGCAGGTCAGGGGCAGATACGCAGTATTTT | CASRSGADTQYF | . | . | TRBJ2-3 | TRBV5-4
TGCGCCAGCAGACGCGGACTAGCGGGGGCCACAGATACGCAGTATTTT | CASRRGLAGATDTQYF | TRBD2 | once | TRBJ2-3 | TRBV4-1
TGCGCCAGCAGCTTGGCCGGGGCGAGCAATCAGCCCCAGCATTTT | CASSLAGASNQPQHF | . | . | TRBJ1-5 | TRBV5-1
TGCGCCAGCAGCCAAGATAGCCTAGCGGGGGGTTACGAGCAGTACTTC | CASSQDSLAGGYEQYF | TRBD2 | few | TRBJ2-7 | TRBV4-1
TGCGCCAGCAGCTTGGGGGCTATATACACCGGGGAGCTGTTTTTT | CASSLGAIYTGELFF | . | . | TRBJ2-2 | TRBV5-1
TGTGCCAGCAGTTACTCGACGGGGCGCACTGAAGCTTTCTTT | CASSYSTGRTEAFF | . | . | TRBJ1-1 | TRBV6-5
TGTGCCAGCAGCCCCCGACTAGCGGGGGGGCCCGGTCACAATGAGCAGTTCTTC | CASSPRLAGGPGHNEQFF | TRBD2 | . | TRBJ2-1 | TRBV7-2
TGTGCCAGCAGCTTTCGCAGTTTTGAGGATACGCAGTATTTT | CASSFRSFEDTQYF | . | . | TRBJ2-3 | TRBV7-2
TGTGCTAGTGCCCGGACTAGGCGGACAGATACGCAGTATTTT | CASARTRRTDTQYF | TRBD2 | . | TRBJ2-3 | TRBV12-5
TGTGCCAGCAGCGTAGCGTTGGCAGGTCGGTTTGGCTACACCTTC | CASSVALAGRFGYTF | . | . | TRBJ1-2 | TRBV9
TGTGCCACCAGCAGAGATTTCGGGGCTTGGGGTCAGCCCCAGCATTTT | CATSRDFGAWGQPQHF | . | . | TRBJ1-5 | TRBV15
TGTGCCAGCAGCAGAGGAGCGGGGGGGATCACAGATACGCAGTATTTT | CASSRGAGGITDTQYF | TRBD2 | . | TRBJ2-3 | TRBV7-2
TGTGCCACCAGCAGAGATCGCCGTGGGGGGTTCACAGATACGCAGTATTTT | CATSRDRRGGFTDTQYF | . | . | TRBJ2-3 | TRBV15
TGTGCCAGCAGCCAAAAGGACAGGGTCTACGAGCAGTACTTC | CASSQKDRVYEQYF | TRBD1 | . | TRBJ2-7 | TRBV3-1/TRBV3-2
TGTGCCAGTAAGATTGGGCCAAATTCACCCCTCCACTTT | CASKIGPNSPLHF | . | . | TRBJ1-6 | TRBV12-3/TRBV12-4
TGTGCCAGTAGTCCCCTGAGACCGGGACAGGGGGCTCATCAGCCCCAGCATTTT | CASSPLRPGQGAHQPQHF | TRBD1 | . | TRBJ1-5 | TRBV19
TGTGCCTGGAGTCTACTGCTGAACACTGAAGCTTTCTTT | CAWSLLLNTEAFF | . | . | TRBJ1-1 | TRBV30
TGTGCCAGCAGTCGACTAGGATCGAGTTACAATGAGCAGTTCTTC | CASSRLGSSYNEQFF | . | . | TRBJ2-1 | TRBV2
TGTGCCTGGAGTCAGTCAGCTTACAATGAGCAGTTCTTC | CAWSQSAYNEQFF | . | . | TRBJ2-1 | TRBV30
TGTGCCAGCTCACCACCGGGCGGGACAGGGGGTGACAATGAGCAGTTCTTC | CASSPPGGTGGDNEQFF | TRBD1 | . | TRBJ2-1 | TRBV18
TGTGCCAGCAGCTCCGGTTCCGGCAATGAGCAGTTCTTC | CASSSGSGNEQFF | . | . | TRBJ2-1 | TRBV11-3
TGTGCCAGCAGCCCCCTCGGACAGAACTACGAGCAGTACTTC | CASSPLGQNYEQYF | . | . | TRBJ2-7 | TRBV4-2
TGTGCCAGCAGCGTAGTGGGGGGACAGTACACAGATACGCAGTATTTT | CASSVVGGQYTDTQYF | . | . | TRBJ2-3 | TRBV9
TGTGCCAGCAGCTTAGACAGGGGGCCTTACGAGCAGTACTTC | CASSLDRGPYEQYF | TRBD1 | once | TRBJ2-7 | TRBV7-2
TGTGCCAGCAGCCCAGGGGAGGGGTCCGTTAGCAATCAGCCCCAGCATTTT | CASSPGEGSVSNQPQHF | . | . | TRBJ1-5 | TRBV9
TGTGCCAGTAGTCTGGCAGGGGGCCAGCAGCCCCAGCATTTT | CASSLAGGQQPQHF | TRBD1 | few | TRBJ1-5 | TRBV19
TGCGCCAGCAGCGTGGGACACGAGAACACCGGGGAGCTGTTTTTT | CASSVGHENTGELFF | . | . | TRBJ2-2 | TRBV5-1